These 15 T cell receptor beta chains came from one sample sequenced in a study of CD8 T cells in Susac syndrome. A quantity of about 0.5 to 1 ug RNA underwent reverse transcription using random hexamers. TCRdb redid the calling of the immunoSEQ multiplex PCR reads with MiXCR, one entry per CDR3 protein. This table holds approximately 300,000 distinct CDR3 sequences, almost 85% found once. The sequencing sample was made of CD8+ T cells from PBMCs. Every receptor here comes from a human donor with multiple sclerosis.

The chain couples TRBV7-9 to TRBJ2-5, with D possibly TRBD2 on 7 matching bases. Trimming took 5 bases from V and 5 from J, leaving 18 bases between them. Germline-derived CDR1 and CDR2 are SEHNR and FQNEAQ (reference sequence). The CDR3 contains 15 residues. This CDR3 is CASSLSYEGGETQYF. The DNA for the CDR3 is TGTGCCAGCAGCCTATCCTATGAGGGGGGGGAGACCCAGTACTTC.

This rearrangement joins TRBV6-1 to TRBJ2-1, with 10 bases that match TRBD2. Germline-derived CDR1 and CDR2 are MNHNS and SASEGT. The CDR3 has 15 residues. Trimming cost V 5 bases and J 7 bases; bases outside gene matches: 8. This CDR3 is CASSRAGGPNNEQFF. CDR3 nucleotides: TGTGCCAGCAGTCGAGCGGGAGGGCCAAATAATGAGCAGTTCTTC.

The chain uses TRBV19 and TRBJ2-1; 7 nucleotides line up with TRBD1. The junction had 3 bases not matched to a gene; V was cut back by 5 bases and J by 2 bases. Germline V gene sequence: CDR1 LNHDA, CDR2 SQIVND (reference sequence). CDR3 size: 14 residues. In DNA, the CDR3 is TGTGCCAGTAGTGCGACAGGGACCTACAATGAGCAGTTCTTC. Residues: CASSATGTYNEQFF.

The rearrangement uses TRBV27 and TRBJ2-7; D may be TRBD1 (5 bases). This CDR3 has 16 residues. With 3 bases removed from V and 3 bases from J, the gap between germline ends came to 18 bases. The germline CDR1 and CDR2 sequences are MNHEY and SMNVEV (reference sequence). This chain's CDR3 is CASSFSTGTRSYEQYF. For the CDR3, the DNA is TGTGCCAGCAGTTTTTCTACAGGAACAAGAAGCTACGAGCAGTACTTC.

The chain combines TRBV24-1 with TRBJ2-1, with 12 positions matching TRBD2. V trimming: 4 bases; J trimming: 12 bases; junction bases outside the gene matches: 12. This CDR3 is built from 16 residues. The germline gives CDR1 KGHDR, CDR2 SFDVKD. CDR3 DNA sequence: TGTGCCACCAGTGAGTGGACTAGCGGGGCCTTTGCTGGGCAGTTCTTC. Its protein product is CATSEWTSGAFAGQFF.

The chain employs TRBV9 and TRBJ2-7; 8 nucleotides align to TRBD2. CDR1 is SGDLS, CDR2 YYNGEE, per germline. The CDR3 runs 15 residues. The V segment lost 0 bases and the J segment 2 bases; nucleotides outside the gene matches: 4. The CDR3 protein is CASSVATGRAYEQYF. CDR3 nucleotide sequence: TGTGCCAGCAGCGTAGCTACCGGGAGGGCCTACGAGCAGTACTTC.

This chain connects TRBV7-8 to TRBJ2-5, with 8 positions matching TRBD2. CDR3 length equals 16 residues. V shed 2 bases and J 4 bases; nucleotides not matched to a gene: 9. Germline V gene sequence: CDR1 SGHVS, CDR2 FQNEAQ. CDR3 DNA: TGTGCCAGCAGCTTAATTTCGGGGGGGGATTTAGAGACCCAGTACTTC. Protein: CASSLISGGDLETQYF.

The CDR3 DNA sequence: TGTGCCAGCAGCTTTACCCAGGGCCACGAGCAGTACTTC. Protein sequence: CASSFTQGHEQYF. The chain links TRBV11-2 to TRBJ2-7; D is perhaps TRBD1 (5 bases). Germline values: CDR1 SGHAT, CDR2 FQNNGV. V was trimmed by 3 bases and J by 5 bases, leaving 11 bases between them. The CDR3 runs to 13 residues.

The CDR3 DNA follows: TGCAGTGCTATAGACAGGGGGCGTTGGCCAGGCTACACCTTC. Translated, it gives CSAIDRGRWPGYTF. The chain joins TRBV20-1 to TRBJ1-2, with TRBD1 matching over 10 bases. This CDR3 has 14 amino acids. With V trimmed by 4 bases and J by 8 bases, 10 bases remained unmatched. Germline assignment: CDR1 DFQATT and CDR2 SNEGSKA (reference sequence).

The chain uses TRBV12-3 or TRBV12-4 and TRBJ2-7, with no clear D. V gave up 7 bases and J gave up 4 bases, with 14 bases separating them. The CDR3 is 13 amino acids. CDR3 protein: CASKGFSGYEQYF. In DNA form, the CDR3 reads TGTGCCAGCAAGGGATTCTCCGGGTACGAGCAGTACTTC.

The chain carries TRBV7-9 and TRBJ2-7, with D tentatively TRBD1 or TRBD2 (6 bases each). The CDR3 length is 12 residues. The germline V gene encodes CDR1 SEHNR and CDR2 FQNEAQ (reference sequence). Trimming took 1 base from V and 9 from J, leaving 10 bases between them. In DNA form, the CDR3 reads TGTGCCAGCAGCTTAGGTCCGGGGGCGCAGTACTTC. The encoded protein is CASSLGPGAQYF.

This chain connects TRBV7-6 to TRBJ2-7; a weak D match, TRBD1 (5 bases). The CDR3 totals 15 residues. The V gene's germline CDR1 is SGHVS and CDR2 FNYEAQ. V gave up 1 base and J gave up 7 bases, with 17 bases separating them. The CDR3 coding sequence is TGTGCCAGCAGCTTAGGCAGCCAGGGTTTAGAAGAGCAGTACTTC. Translated: CASSLGSQGLEEQYF.

The chain uses TRBV15 and TRBJ2-3; TRBD2 aligns across 8 bases. The CDR3 is 16 amino acids. The germline gives CDR1 LNHNV, CDR2 YYDKDF (reference sequence). With V trimmed by 3 bases and J by 2 bases, 7 bases remained unmatched. The CDR3, as DNA: TGTGCCACCAGCAGGGGAGAGCGGGAGAACACAGATACGCAGTATTTT. Translated: CATSRGERENTDTQYF. Supplemented by reference TRBV15 and TRBJ2-3, the full variable domain reads DAMVIQNPRYQVTQFGKPVTLSCSQTLNHNVMYWYQQKSSQAPKLLFHYYDKDFNNEADTPDNFQSRRPNTSFCFLDIRSPGLGDTAMYLCATSRGERENTDTQYFGPGTRLTVL.

This sequence joins TRBV12-3 or TRBV12-4 and TRBJ2-3, with 16 bases identical to TRBD2. The CDR3 is 17 amino acids. With V trimmed by 6 bases and J by 3 bases, 6 bases remained unmatched. CDR3 region: CASSLWGLAGGTDTQYF. CDR3 coding DNA: TGTGCCAGCAGCCTGTGGGGACTAGCGGGAGGGACAGATACGCAGTATTTT.

The CDR3 reads CASSYPGTFSGNTIYF. CDR3 DNA: TGTGCCAGCAGCTACCCAGGGACATTCTCTGGAAACACCATATATTTT. The chain couples TRBV7-9 to TRBJ1-3, with D possibly being TRBD1 (6 bases). Per germline, CDR1 SEHNR and CDR2 FQNEAQ (reference sequence). V was cut by 4 bases and J by 0 bases, with 13 bases left in between. The CDR3 has 16 residues.